Below, 26 T cell receptor beta chains from the same sample are listed, as sequenced in a study of blood T cells in healthy people across ages. Using a J-beta primer mix together with a sample-barcoded 5' primer, a second PCR was run for roughly 7 to 12 cycles. TCRdb reprocessed the 5' RACE reads via MiXCR and lists one record per CDR3 protein. Of 800,000 to 1,300,000 distinct CDR3 sequences in the sample, around 27% were seen once. These data were also reused for a study on T cells of mothers and their children.

Sequenced: blood. The receptors shown here come from a girl aged 2 to 9 in good health.

This clonotype was observed a few times. V and J are TRBV5-1 and TRBJ1-1; perhaps TRBD1 as D (5 bases). The CDR3 is 14 amino acids. V lost 2 bases and J 3 bases, leaving 11 bases between the germline ends. Germline V gene sequence: CDR1 SGHRS, CDR2 YFSETQ. The CDR3 loop is CASSFGGVHTEAFF. The CDR3 DNA is TGCGCCAGCAGCTTCGGAGGGGTTCACACTGAAGCTTTCTTT.

In its sample, this clonotype was seen a few times. This chain links TRBV12-3 or TRBV12-4 with TRBJ2-4; D remains ambiguous. V was trimmed by 3 bases and J by 4 bases, leaving 7 bases between them. The CDR3 is made up of 13 amino acids. In DNA, the CDR3 is TGTGCCAGCAGTTTGAGGCAGAAAAACATTCAGTACTTC. As protein: CASSLRQKNIQYF.

This clonotype was observed a few times. The chain uses TRBV20-1 and TRBJ1-1, with 7 bases lining up with TRBD1. The germline V gene has CDR1 DFQATT and CDR2 SNEGSKA (reference sequence). The CDR3 runs to 14 residues. V lost 6 bases to trimming and J lost 6 bases; unmatched junction nucleotides: 13. The CDR3 bases are TGCAGTGCCGGAGCGGACAGGAGGGGGTCTGAAGCTTTCTTT. Its translation: CSAGADRRGSEAFF.

This sequence joins TRBV10-3 and TRBJ2-1; D possibly corresponds to TRBD2 (5 bases). Per germline, CDR1 ENHRY and CDR2 SYGVKD. The CDR3 runs 14 residues. V was trimmed by 3 bases and J by 4 bases, leaving 10 bases between them. The chain's CDR3 is CAISEADSYNEQFF. The CDR3 nucleotides read TGTGCCATCAGTGAAGCGGATTCTTACAATGAGCAGTTCTTC.

This clonotype was detected only a few times. V is TRBV20-1 and J is TRBJ2-1; 7 bases agree with TRBD2. Trimming cost V 5 bases and J 6 bases; bases outside gene matches: 10. This CDR3 has 14 amino acids. Germline V gene sequence: CDR1 DFQATT, CDR2 SNEGSKA (reference sequence). The CDR3 DNA sequence: TGCAGTGCTGCCCGCGGGAGCGGCAGCAATGAGCAGTTCTTC. Its translation is CSAARGSGSNEQFF.

This clonotype was seen a few times. The chain carries TRBV5-1 and TRBJ1-3; D might be TRBD1 (6 bases). There are 14 residues in the CDR3. V shed 4 bases and J shed 5 bases, with 13 bases lying between them. CDR1 and CDR2 (germline): SGHRS, YFSETQ. CDR3 in amino acids: CASSIGQSRNTIYF. For the CDR3, the DNA is TGCGCCAGCAGCATTGGACAGTCCAGAAACACCATATATTTT.

The chain carries TRBV3-1 and TRBJ1-1; D gene unclear. V lost 5 bases and J lost 8, with 15 bases in between. The CDR3 loop spans 13 amino acids. Looked up from germline, CDR1 is LGHDT and CDR2 is YNNKEL (reference sequence). CDR3 region: CASSSGPPAEAFF. The DNA for the CDR3 is TGTGCCAGCAGCTCTGGACCTCCAGCGGAAGCTTTCTTT.

The rearrangement uses TRBV29-1 and TRBJ2-7; the match to TRBD1 covers 8 bases. Germline V lookup: CDR1 SQVTM, CDR2 ANQGSEA. The CDR3 is made up of 15 amino acids. Losses at the gene ends were 3 bases for V and 5 bases for J; bases not matched to a gene: 12. The CDR3 nucleotides are TGCAGCGTTGACAGTCTGGCAGGGGGCCCCCACGAGCAGTACTTC. Residues: CSVDSLAGGPHEQYF.

In its sample, this clonotype was seen a few times. The chain combines TRBV5-5 with TRBJ2-5, with D hard to call. The ends were cut back, 5 bases at V and 4 bases at J, with 18 bases in the middle. CDR1 SGHKS and CDR2 YYEKEE come from the germline V gene (reference sequence). This CDR3 is built from 15 residues. CDR3 loop: CASSRISWVPETQYF. The CDR3 DNA follows: TGTGCCAGCAGTCGTATCTCTTGGGTCCCAGAGACCCAGTACTTC.

The rearrangement joins TRBV9 to TRBJ1-3, with 7 bases aligning to TRBD1. Germline-derived CDR1 and CDR2 are SGDLS and YYNGEE. The CDR3 is 16 residues long. V lost 3 bases to trimming and J lost 2 bases; unmatched junction nucleotides: 8. The CDR3 loop reads CASSEEGAGTGNTIYF. CDR3 nucleotide sequence: TGTGCCAGCAGCGAGGAGGGGGCGGGTACTGGAAACACCATATATTTT.

This chain uses TRBV20-1 with TRBJ2-1; 10 bases align to TRBD2. Germline lookup yields CDR1 DFQATT and CDR2 SNEGSKA (reference sequence). Trimming took 1 base from V and 6 from J; bases not matched to a gene: 9. This CDR3 spans 16 amino acids. The CDR3, as DNA: TGCAGTGCTAGAGTTGGGACCAGCGGGAGGGGCAATGAGCAGTTCTTC. Translated, it gives CSARVGTSGRGNEQFF.

This clonotype showed up just a few times. A read error may produce the germline difference seen at one junction end. The rearrangement links TRBV7-2 to TRBJ2-5; a possible D gene is TRBD2 (5 bases). The CDR3 has 14 amino acids. From germline, CDR1 is SGHTA and CDR2 FQGNSA. Written as DNA, the CDR3 is TGTGCTAGCAGCCTCGGACTTGTCGGAGAGACCCAGTACTTC. It encodes CASSLGLVGETQYF.

The V gene is TRBV11-3, the J gene TRBJ1-1; D remains unclear. Germline V gene sequence: CDR1 SGHNT, CDR2 YENEEA. This CDR3 region has 12 residues. V gave up 3 bases and J gave up 5 bases, with 7 bases separating them. The CDR3 DNA reads as TGTGCCAGCAGCTTCGACGCGACTGAAGCTTTCTTT. It specifies CASSFDATEAFF.

The CDR3 DNA follows: TGTGCCAGCAGTTTAGAATGGGACAGCCATGCGGGGCCCCAGCATTTT. It specifies CASSLEWDSHAGPQHF. V gene TRBV12-3 or TRBV12-4 combines with J gene TRBJ1-5, with 7 bases fitting TRBD1. The CDR3 consists of 16 residues. Germline trimming cut 1 base from V and 9 bases from J; bases unmatched to any gene: 12.

The V and J genes are TRBV7-2 and TRBJ2-1; 7 bases fit TRBD2. This CDR3 comprises 15 residues. Losses at the gene ends were 5 bases for V and 10 bases for J; bases not matched to a gene: 14. The germline CDR1 and CDR2 sequences are SGHTA and FQGNSA. CDR3 residues: CASSAGRTSLSEQFF. CDR3 bases: TGTGCCAGCAGCGCTGGACGGACTAGTTTATCCGAGCAGTTCTTC.

This clonotype was seen a handful of times. The chain carries TRBV7-2 and TRBJ2-1; D is perhaps TRBD1 or TRBD2 (5 bases each). Germline values: CDR1 SGHTA, CDR2 FQGNSA. This CDR3 spans 13 amino acids. V lost 11 bases, J lost 7 bases, and 18 bases lay in between. CDR3 in DNA: TGTGCCGGAGGACAAGTTAGGAGGAATGAGCAGTTCTTC. It specifies CAGGQVRRNEQFF.

The J gene is TRBJ1-4, the V gene TRBV29-1; D is undetermined. Germline V gene sequence: CDR1 SQVTM, CDR2 ANQGSEA. The CDR3 spans 14 residues. V was pared by 3 bases and J by 7 bases, with 15 bases between. The CDR3 nucleotides are TGCAGCGTTGACCCGGACGGTCTAGGTGAAAAACTGTTTTTT. Encoded protein: CSVDPDGLGEKLFF.

V and J are TRBV15 and TRBJ2-7; 8 nucleotides match TRBD1. With 3 bases clipped from V and 0 bases from J, the junction kept 1 base outside the gene matches. This CDR3 has 14 residues. Germline V gene lookup returns CDR1 LNHNV and CDR2 YYDKDF (reference sequence). The CDR3 spells CATSSDRGSYEQYF. The CDR3 coding sequence is TGTGCCACCAGCAGCGACAGGGGCTCCTACGAGCAGTACTTC.

The V call is TRBV6-2 or TRBV6-3, the J call TRBJ2-1, with D uncertain. The CDR3 spans 14 residues. In germline, CDR1 is MNHEY, CDR2 SVGEGT. Trimming stripped 1 base from V and 4 bases from J, with 8 bases between. The CDR3 loop reads CASSYFDEYNEQFF. CDR3 in DNA: TGTGCCAGCAGTTACTTTGACGAGTACAATGAGCAGTTCTTC.

A single count supports this clonotype. The chain recombines TRBV12-3 or TRBV12-4 with TRBJ2-1; perhaps TRBD1 as D (6 bases). The tail of the sequence fits TRBJ2-5 better, so the J call may be wrong. The CDR3 loop spans 15 amino acids. The CDR3 coding sequence is TGTGCCAGCAGTTTTAACAGGGCCGGCGGAGAGACCCAGTACTTC. Amino acids: CASSFNRAGGETQYF.

This clonotype was found a few times. The J gene is TRBJ2-7, the V gene TRBV6-2 or TRBV6-3; 7 bases line up with TRBD2. V lost 0 bases, J lost 0 bases, and 5 bases stayed unmatched. This CDR3 contains 16 residues. Germline CDR1 and CDR2: MNHEY and SVGEGT. The CDR3 spells CASSYSSGTRSYEQYF. In nucleotides, the CDR3 is TGTGCCAGCAGTTACTCGAGCGGGACCCGCTCCTACGAGCAGTACTTC.

This clonotype was observed a few times. The V gene is TRBV4-3, the J gene TRBJ1-4; the D is unclear. Trimming cost V 4 bases and J 8 bases, with 14 bases left between them. Per germline, CDR1 LGHNA and CDR2 YSLEER. This CDR3 is built from 14 residues. The CDR3 loop is CASSLGEGREKLFF. For the CDR3, the DNA is TGCGCCAGCAGCCTCGGGGAGGGTCGGGAAAAACTGTTTTTT.

V gene TRBV5-1 combines with J gene TRBJ2-1, with 8 positions matching TRBD1. CDR3 length: 16 amino acids. Germline V CDR1 and CDR2: SGHRS, YFSETQ. With V trimmed by 4 bases and J by 4 bases, 10 bases remained unmatched. This CDR3 is CASSATGASLYNEQFF. In DNA form, the CDR3 reads TGCGCCAGCAGCGCGACAGGGGCCTCCCTTTACAATGAGCAGTTCTTC.

This clonotype occurred a few times. The genes are TRBV2 and TRBJ2-5; D unclear. Judging by the DNA end, TRBJ2-1 fits better; the J call may be wrong. Germline assignment: CDR1 SNHLY and CDR2 FYNNEI. CDR3 size: 10 residues. The CDR3 is CASRSDEQFF. The CDR3 coding sequence is TGTGCCAGCAGAAGCGATGAGCAGTTCTTC.

V gene TRBV20-1 combines with J gene TRBJ2-1; TRBD1 is a possible D gene (6 bases). This CDR3 comprises 15 residues. With 5 bases removed from V and 0 bases from J, the gap between germline ends came to 14 bases. CDR1 is DFQATT, CDR2 SNEGSKA, per germline (reference sequence). The CDR3 nucleotides read TGCAGTGCTTCCTCGACGGACAGCTCCTACAATGAGCAGTTCTTC. It is translated as CSASSTDSSYNEQFF.

The chain combines TRBV7-2 with TRBJ2-5; 8 bases are shared with TRBD2. The CDR3 covers 16 residues. Per germline, CDR1 SGHTA and CDR2 FQGNSA. Germline trimming cut 3 bases from V and 5 bases from J; bases unmatched to any gene: 11. Here the CDR3 reads CASSLTGLERSETQYF. The CDR3 region has the DNA TGTGCCAGCAGCTTGACGGGACTAGAACGCTCGGAGACCCAGTACTTC.